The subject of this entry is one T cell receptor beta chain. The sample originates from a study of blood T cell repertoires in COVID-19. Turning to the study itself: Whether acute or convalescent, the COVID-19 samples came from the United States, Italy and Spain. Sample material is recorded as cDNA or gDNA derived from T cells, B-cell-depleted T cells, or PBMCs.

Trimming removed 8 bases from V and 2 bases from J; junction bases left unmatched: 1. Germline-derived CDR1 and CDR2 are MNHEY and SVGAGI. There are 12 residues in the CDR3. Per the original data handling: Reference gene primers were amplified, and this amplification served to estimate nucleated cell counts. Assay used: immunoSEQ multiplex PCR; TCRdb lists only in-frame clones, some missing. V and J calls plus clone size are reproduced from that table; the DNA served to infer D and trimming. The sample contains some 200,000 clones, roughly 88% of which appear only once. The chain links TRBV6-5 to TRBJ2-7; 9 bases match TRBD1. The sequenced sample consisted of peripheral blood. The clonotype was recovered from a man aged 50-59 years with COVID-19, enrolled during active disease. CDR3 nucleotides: TGTGCCAGCCGGACAGGGGCCTACGAGCAGTACTTC. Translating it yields CASRTGAYEQYF.